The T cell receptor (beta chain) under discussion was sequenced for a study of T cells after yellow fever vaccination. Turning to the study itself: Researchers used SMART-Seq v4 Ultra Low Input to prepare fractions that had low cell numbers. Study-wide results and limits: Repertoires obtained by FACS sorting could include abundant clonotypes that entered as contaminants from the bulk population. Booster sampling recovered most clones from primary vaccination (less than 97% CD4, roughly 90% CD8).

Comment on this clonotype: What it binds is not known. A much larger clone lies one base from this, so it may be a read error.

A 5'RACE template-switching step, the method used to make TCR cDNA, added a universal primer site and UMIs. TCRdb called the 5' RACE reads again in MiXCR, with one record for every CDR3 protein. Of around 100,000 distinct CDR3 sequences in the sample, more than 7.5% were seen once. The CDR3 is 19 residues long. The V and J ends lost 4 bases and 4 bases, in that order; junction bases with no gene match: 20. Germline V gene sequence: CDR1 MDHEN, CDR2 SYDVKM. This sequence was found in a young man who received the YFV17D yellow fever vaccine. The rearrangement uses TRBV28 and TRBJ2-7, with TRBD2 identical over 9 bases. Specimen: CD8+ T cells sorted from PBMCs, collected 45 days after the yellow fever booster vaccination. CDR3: CASSSTSILAGVGGYEQYF. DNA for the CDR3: TGTGCCAGCAGTTCCACTTCCATATTAGCGGGAGTTGGGGGTTACGAGCAGTACTTC.